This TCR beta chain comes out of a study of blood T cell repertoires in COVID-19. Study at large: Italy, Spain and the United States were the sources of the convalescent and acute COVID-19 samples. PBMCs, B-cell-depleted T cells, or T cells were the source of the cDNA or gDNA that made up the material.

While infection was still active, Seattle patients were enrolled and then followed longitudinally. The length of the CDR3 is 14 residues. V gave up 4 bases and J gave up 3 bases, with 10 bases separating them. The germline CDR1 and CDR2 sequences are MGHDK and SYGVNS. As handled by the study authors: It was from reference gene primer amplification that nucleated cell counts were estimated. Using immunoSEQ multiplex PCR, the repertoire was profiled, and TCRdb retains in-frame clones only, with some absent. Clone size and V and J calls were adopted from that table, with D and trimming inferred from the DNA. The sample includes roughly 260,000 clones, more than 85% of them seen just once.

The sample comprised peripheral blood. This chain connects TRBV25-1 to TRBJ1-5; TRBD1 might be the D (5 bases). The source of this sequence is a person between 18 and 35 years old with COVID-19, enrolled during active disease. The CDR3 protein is CASSVKGFNQPQHF. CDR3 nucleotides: TGTGCCAGCAGTGTTAAGGGGTTCAATCAGCCCCAGCATTTT.